This T cell receptor (beta chain) was sequenced in a study of blood T cell repertoires in COVID-19. The overall study: Samples representing acute and convalescent COVID-19 were sourced from the United States, Italy and Spain. From T cells, B-cell-depleted T cells, or PBMCs came the material, which was cDNA or gDNA.

Authors' analysis steps: The authors estimated nucleated cell counts from reference gene primer amplification. The assay was immunoSEQ multiplex PCR, and TCRdb's table has in-frame clones only and misses some. The DNA gave D and trimming, while V, J and clone size come from that table. The profile covers 95,000 to 120,000 clones, with roughly 85% appearing a single time and 10% to 15% taken by the ten largest. The germline V gene has CDR1 SQVTM and CDR2 ANQGSEA. This CDR3 has 12 amino acids. With V trimmed by 8 bases and J by 2 bases, 4 bases remained unmatched. The rearrangement uses TRBV29-1 and TRBJ2-3, with 7 bases lining up with TRBD2. The receptor was isolated from a human donor in a cohort sampled during active COVID-19. Sequencing was carried out using peripheral blood. Here the CDR3 DNA reads TGCAGCCTGGGGACTACCACAGATACGCAGTATTTT. Its protein is CSLGTTTDTQYF.